This passage covers 6 T cell receptor beta chains from one sample sequenced in a study of Ad26.COV2.S vaccination and SARS-CoV-2 variants. The table came from immunoSEQ multiplex PCR; TCRdb's copy has only in-frame clones and leaves some out. The sample includes 430,000 or so clones, roughly 89% of them seen just once. Treatment of the sample: around 19 received Ad26.COV2.S at low or high dose, single or two shots; several received placebo; per-sample allocation not given. Collection of the samples took place on day 63 after the first injection of vaccine or placebo. Sequenced material: peripheral blood, taken in a trial of Ad26.COV2.S vaccine versus placebo. The receptor set was obtained from a person aged 18-60 years who received the Ad26.COV2.S COVID-19 vaccine or a placebo.

This clone was seen a handful of times. This chain links TRBV30 with TRBJ1-2; TRBD1 matches 8 bases. The CDR3 extends over 14 amino acids. After removal of 4 bases from V and 4 bases from J, the junction contained 8 bases not matched to a gene. The germline V gene encodes CDR1 GTSNPN and CDR2 SVGIG (reference sequence). The CDR3 protein is CAWTRTGPSYGYTF. The CDR3 DNA is TGTGCCTGGACTAGGACAGGGCCTAGCTATGGCTACACCTTC. Using reference TRBV30 and TRBJ1-2 for the parts outside the CDR3, the full variable domain is SQTIHQWPATLVQPVGSPLSLECTVEGTSNPNLYWYRQAAGRGLQLLFYSVGIGQISSEVPQNLSASRPQDRQFILSSKKLLLSDSGFYLCAWTRTGPSYGYTFGSGTRLTVV.

In DNA, the CDR3 is TGTGCCAGCAGCCAAGGTTCCTATCAGCCCCAGCATTTT. Residues: CASSQGSYQPQHF. This rearrangement joins TRBV14 to TRBJ1-5; no clear D. The CDR3 length is 13 residues. Per the germline V gene, CDR1 is SGHDN and CDR2 is FVKESK. Trimming removed 1 base at V and 5 bases at J, with 6 bases between.

The chain recombines TRBV9 with TRBJ2-5; D may be TRBD2 (6 bases). CDR3 length: 14 residues. The germline CDR1 and CDR2 sequences are SGDLS and YYNGEE. Trimming removed 4 bases from V and 5 bases from J, with 15 bases in between. In DNA, the CDR3 is TGTGCCAGCAGCCCCGGGGGTTGGGGCGAGACCCAGTACTTC. Its translation is CASSPGGWGETQYF.

The chain has TRBV7-9 and TRBJ1-1; unclear D gene. V was clipped by 5 bases and J by 5 bases, with 6 bases between them. The CDR3 sequence is 11 residues long. Germline CDR1 is SEHNR and CDR2 is FQNEAQ (reference sequence). CDR3 sequence: CASSRLTEAFF. The DNA of the CDR3 is TGTGCCAGCAGCCGTTTAACTGAAGCTTTCTTT.

The V gene is TRBV15, the J gene TRBJ1-4, with D uncertain. V shed 1 base and J shed 3 bases, with 6 bases lying between them. The germline gives CDR1 LNHNV, CDR2 YYDKDF (reference sequence). CDR3 length: 14 residues. CDR3 bases: TGTGCCACCAGCAGAGTTGGACCTAATGAAAAACTGTTTTTT. Protein product: CATSRVGPNEKLFF. The full variable domain, rest sourced from reference TRBV15 and TRBJ1-4, is DAMVIQNPRYQVTQFGKPVTLSCSQTLNHNVMYWYQQKSSQAPKLLFHYYDKDFNNEADTPDNFQSRRPNTSFCFLDIRSPGLGDTAMYLCATSRVGPNEKLFFGSGTQLSVL.

The chain has TRBV10-3 and TRBJ2-1; a possible D gene is TRBD2 (6 bases). The CDR3 is made up of 15 amino acids. Trimming cost V 0 bases and J 3 bases, with 9 bases left between them. Germline CDR1 reads ENHRY; CDR2 reads SYGVKD. The CDR3: CAISESGSGYNEQFF. The CDR3 DNA follows: TGTGCCATCAGTGAGTCCGGTAGCGGCTACAATGAGCAGTTCTTC.